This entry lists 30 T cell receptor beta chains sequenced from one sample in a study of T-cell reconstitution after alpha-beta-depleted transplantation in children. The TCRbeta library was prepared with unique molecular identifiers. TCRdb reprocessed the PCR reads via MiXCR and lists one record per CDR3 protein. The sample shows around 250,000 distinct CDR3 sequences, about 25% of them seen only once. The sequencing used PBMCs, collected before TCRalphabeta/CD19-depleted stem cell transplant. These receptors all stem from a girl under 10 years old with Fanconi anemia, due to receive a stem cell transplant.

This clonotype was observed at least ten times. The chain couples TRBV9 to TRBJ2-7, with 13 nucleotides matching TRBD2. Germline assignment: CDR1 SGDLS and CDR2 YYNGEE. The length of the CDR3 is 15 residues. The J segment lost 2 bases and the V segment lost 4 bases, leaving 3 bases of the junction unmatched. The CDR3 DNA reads TGTGCCAGCAGCATTGGGACTAGCGGGACCTACGAGCAGTACTTC. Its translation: CASSIGTSGTYEQYF.

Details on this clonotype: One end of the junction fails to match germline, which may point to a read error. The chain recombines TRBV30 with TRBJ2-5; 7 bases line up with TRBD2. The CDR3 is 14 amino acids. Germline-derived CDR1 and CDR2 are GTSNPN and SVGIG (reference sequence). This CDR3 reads CASKRGEFQEAQYF. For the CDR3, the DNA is TGTGCCTCAAAGCGGGGAGAGTTCCAAGAGGCCCAGTACTTC.

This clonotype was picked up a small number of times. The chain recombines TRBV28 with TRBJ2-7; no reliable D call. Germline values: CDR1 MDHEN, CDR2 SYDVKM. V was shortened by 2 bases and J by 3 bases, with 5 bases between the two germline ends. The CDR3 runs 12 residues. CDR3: CASSLEDYEQYF. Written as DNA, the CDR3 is TGTGCCAGCAGTTTAGAGGACTACGAGCAGTACTTC.

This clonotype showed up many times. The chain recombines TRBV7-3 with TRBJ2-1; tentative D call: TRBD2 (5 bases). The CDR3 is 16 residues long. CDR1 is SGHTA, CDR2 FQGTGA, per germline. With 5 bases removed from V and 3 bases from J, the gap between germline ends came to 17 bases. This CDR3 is CASSPSASLFYNEQFF. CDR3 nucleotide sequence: TGTGCCAGCAGCCCATCCGCTAGCCTCTTCTACAATGAGCAGTTCTTC.

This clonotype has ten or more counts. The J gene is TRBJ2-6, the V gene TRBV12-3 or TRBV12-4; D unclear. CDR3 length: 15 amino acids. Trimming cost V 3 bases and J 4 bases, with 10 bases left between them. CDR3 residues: CASSFRSPGANVLTF. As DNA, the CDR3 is TGTGCCAGCAGTTTCCGCAGCCCCGGGGCCAACGTCCTGACTTTC.

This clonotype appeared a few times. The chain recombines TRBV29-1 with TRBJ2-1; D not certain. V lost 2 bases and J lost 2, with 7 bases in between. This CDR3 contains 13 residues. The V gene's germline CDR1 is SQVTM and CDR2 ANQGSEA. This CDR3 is CSVEKVAYNEQFF. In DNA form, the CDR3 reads TGCAGCGTTGAAAAGGTAGCCTACAATGAGCAGTTCTTC.

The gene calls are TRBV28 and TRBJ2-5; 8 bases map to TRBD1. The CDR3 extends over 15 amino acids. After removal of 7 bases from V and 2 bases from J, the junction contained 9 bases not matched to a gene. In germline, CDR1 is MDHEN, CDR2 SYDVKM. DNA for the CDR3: TGTGCCAGCACCTTACCGGACAGGGAACAAGAGACCCAGTACTTC. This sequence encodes CASTLPDREQETQYF.

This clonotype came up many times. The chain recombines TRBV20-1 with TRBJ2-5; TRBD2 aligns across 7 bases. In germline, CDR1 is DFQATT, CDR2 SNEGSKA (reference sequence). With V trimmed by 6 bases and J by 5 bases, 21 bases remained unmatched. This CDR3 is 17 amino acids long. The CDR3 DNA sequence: TGCAGTGCCCACATCTCACGACTAGCTCAAGGCGGGGAGACCCAGTACTTC. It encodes CSAHISRLAQGGETQYF.

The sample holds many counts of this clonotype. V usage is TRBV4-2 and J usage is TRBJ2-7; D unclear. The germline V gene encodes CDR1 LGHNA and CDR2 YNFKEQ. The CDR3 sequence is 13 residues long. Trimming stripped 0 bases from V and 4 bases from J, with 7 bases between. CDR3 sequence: CASSQDRRYEQYF. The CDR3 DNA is TGTGCCAGCAGCCAAGACAGGAGATACGAGCAGTACTTC.

CDR3 DNA: TGCAGTGCTAGTGGCGGGTACTCCTACGAGCAGTACTTC. It yields the protein CSASGGYSYEQYF. V is TRBV20-1 and J is TRBJ2-7; D may be TRBD2 (5 bases). Between the trimmed V and J ends, which lost 3 bases and 0 bases, there was a span of 9 bases. This CDR3 is built from 13 residues. Looked up from germline, CDR1 is DFQATT and CDR2 is SNEGSKA (reference sequence).

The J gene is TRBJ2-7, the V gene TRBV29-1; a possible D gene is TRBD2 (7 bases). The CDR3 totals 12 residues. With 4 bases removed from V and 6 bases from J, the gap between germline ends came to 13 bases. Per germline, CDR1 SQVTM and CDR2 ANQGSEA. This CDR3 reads CSVGGGGGEQYF. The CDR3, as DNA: TGCAGCGTTGGGGGGGGAGGGGGCGAGCAGTACTTC.

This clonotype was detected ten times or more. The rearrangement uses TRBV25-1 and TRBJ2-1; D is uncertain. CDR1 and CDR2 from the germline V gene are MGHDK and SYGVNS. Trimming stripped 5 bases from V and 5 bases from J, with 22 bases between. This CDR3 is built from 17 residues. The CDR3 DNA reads TGTGCCAGCAGTCCTACCCCCGCAATTAGCCTCCACAATGAGCAGTTCTTC. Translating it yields CASSPTPAISLHNEQFF.

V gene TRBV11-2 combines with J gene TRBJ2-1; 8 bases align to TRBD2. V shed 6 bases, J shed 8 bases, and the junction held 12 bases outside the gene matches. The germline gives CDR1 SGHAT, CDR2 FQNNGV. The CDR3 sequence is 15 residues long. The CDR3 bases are TGTGCCAGCAGGGGATACACGGGACTAGGGCATGAGCAGTTCTTC. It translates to CASRGYTGLGHEQFF.

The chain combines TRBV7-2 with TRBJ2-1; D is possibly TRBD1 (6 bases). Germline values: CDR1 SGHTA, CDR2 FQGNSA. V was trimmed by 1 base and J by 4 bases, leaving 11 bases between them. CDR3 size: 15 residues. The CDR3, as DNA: TGTGCCAGCAGCTTAGGCCGACAGGTGTACAATGAGCAGTTCTTC. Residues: CASSLGRQVYNEQFF.

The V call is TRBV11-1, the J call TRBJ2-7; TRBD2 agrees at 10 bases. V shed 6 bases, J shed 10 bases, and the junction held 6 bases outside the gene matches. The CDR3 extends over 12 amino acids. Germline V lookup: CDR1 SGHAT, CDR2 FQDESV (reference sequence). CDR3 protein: CASRGLAAKQYF. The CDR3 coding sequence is TGTGCCAGCAGAGGACTAGCGGCGAAACAGTACTTC.

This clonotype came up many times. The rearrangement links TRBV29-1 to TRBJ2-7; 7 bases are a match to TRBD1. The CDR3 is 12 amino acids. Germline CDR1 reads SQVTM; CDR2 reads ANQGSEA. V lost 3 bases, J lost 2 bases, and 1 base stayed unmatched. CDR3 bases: TGCAGCGTTGAGCAGGGGGCCTACGAGCAGTACTTC. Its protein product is CSVEQGAYEQYF.

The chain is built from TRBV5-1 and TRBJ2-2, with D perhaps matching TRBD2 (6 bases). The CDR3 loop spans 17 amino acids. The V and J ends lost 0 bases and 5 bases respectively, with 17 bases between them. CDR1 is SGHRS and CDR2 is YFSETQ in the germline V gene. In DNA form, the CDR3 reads TGCGCCAGCAGCTTGGTCACTTCCGGACGGGGGACCGGGGAGCTGTTTTTT. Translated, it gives CASSLVTSGRGTGELFF.

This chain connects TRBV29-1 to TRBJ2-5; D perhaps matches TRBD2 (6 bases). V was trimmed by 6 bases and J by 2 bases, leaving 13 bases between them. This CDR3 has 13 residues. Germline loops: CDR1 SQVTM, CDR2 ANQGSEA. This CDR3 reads CSVRRGPQETQYF. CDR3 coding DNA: TGCAGCGTCCGGAGGGGACCACAAGAGACCCAGTACTTC.

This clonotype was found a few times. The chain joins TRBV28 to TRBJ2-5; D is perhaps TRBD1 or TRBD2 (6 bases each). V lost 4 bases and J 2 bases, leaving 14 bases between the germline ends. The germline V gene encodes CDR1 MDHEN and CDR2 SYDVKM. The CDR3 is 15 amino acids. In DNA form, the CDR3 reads TGTGCCAGCAGTTCTACCAAGGGGGGTCAAGAGACCCAGTACTTC. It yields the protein CASSSTKGGQETQYF.

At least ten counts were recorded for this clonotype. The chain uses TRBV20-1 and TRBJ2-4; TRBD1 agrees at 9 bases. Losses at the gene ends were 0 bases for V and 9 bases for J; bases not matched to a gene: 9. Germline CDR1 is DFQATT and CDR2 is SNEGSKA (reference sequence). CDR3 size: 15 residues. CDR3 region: CSARDDRTGVVIQYF. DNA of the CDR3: TGCAGTGCTAGAGATGATCGGACAGGGGTGGTCATTCAGTACTTC.

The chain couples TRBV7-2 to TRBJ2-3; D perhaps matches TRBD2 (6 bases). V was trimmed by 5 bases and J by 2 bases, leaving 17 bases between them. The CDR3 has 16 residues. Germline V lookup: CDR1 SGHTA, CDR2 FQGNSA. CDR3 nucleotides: TGTGCCAGCAGCCCGTGGAGGGGCACTCCCACAGATACGCAGTATTTT. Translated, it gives CASSPWRGTPTDTQYF.

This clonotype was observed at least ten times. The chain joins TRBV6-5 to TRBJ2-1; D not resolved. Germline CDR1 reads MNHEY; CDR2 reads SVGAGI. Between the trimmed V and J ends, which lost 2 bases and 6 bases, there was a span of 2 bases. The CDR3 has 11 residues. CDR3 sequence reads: CASSYLNEQFF. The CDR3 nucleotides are TGTGCCAGCAGTTACCTCAATGAGCAGTTCTTC.

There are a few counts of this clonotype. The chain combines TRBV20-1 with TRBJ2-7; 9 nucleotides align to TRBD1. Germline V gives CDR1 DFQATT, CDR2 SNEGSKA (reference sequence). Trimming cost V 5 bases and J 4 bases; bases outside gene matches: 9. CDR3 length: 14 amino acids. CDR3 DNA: TGCAGTGCTCCTCCGGGACAGGGCGGTTACGAGCAGTACTTC. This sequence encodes CSAPPGQGGYEQYF.

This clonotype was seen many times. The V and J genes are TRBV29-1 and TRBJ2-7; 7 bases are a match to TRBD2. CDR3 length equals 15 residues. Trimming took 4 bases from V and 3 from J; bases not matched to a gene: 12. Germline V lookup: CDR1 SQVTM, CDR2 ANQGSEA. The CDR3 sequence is CSVVSAGRARYEQYF. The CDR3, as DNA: TGCAGCGTTGTTTCGGCGGGGAGGGCCCGCTACGAGCAGTACTTC.

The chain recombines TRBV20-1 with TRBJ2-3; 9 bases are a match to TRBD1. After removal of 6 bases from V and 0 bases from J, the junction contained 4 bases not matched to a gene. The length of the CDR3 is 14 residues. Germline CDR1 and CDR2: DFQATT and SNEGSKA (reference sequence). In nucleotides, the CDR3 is TGCAGTGCAAAGACAGGGGGGAGCACAGATACGCAGTATTTT. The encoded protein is CSAKTGGSTDTQYF.

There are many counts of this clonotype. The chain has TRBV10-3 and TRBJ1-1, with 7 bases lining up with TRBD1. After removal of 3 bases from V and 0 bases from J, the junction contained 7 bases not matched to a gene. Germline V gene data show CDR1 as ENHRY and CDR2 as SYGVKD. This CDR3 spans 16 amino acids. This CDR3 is CAISDRGGGMNTEAFF. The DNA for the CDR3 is TGTGCCATCAGTGATCGCGGAGGGGGCATGAACACTGAAGCTTTCTTT.

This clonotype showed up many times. This CDR3 reads CASSFQGGPYEQYF. CDR3 nucleotides: TGTGCCAGCAGTTTTCAGGGAGGTCCCTACGAGCAGTACTTC. The rearrangement links TRBV12-3 or TRBV12-4 to TRBJ2-7, with D possibly matching TRBD2 (6 bases). V gave up 3 bases and J gave up 2 bases, with 11 bases separating them. This CDR3 has 14 amino acids.

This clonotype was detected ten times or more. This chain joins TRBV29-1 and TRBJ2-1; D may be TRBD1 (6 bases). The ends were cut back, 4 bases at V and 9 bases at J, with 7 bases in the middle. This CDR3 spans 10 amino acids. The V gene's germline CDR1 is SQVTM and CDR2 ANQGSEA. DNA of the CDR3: TGCAGCGTTGCAGGGGCTGAGCAGTTCTTC. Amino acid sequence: CSVAGAEQFF.

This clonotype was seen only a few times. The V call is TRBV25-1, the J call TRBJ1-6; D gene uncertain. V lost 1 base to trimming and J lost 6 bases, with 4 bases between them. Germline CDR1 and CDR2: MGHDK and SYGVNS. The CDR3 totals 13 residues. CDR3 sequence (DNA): TGTGCCAGCAGTGAATGGGGTAATTCACCCCTCCACTTT. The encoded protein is CASSEWGNSPLHF.

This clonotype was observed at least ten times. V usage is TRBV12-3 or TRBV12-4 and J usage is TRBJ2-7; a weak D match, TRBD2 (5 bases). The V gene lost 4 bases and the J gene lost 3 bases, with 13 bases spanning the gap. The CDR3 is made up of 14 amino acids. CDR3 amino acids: CASSSGLGDYEQYF. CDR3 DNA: TGTGCCAGCAGTTCCGGTCTGGGAGACTACGAGCAGTACTTC.